Listed below are T cell receptor beta chains from one sample, sequenced in a study of T cell responses to AZD1222 COVID-19 vaccine. TCRdb's copy holds only in-frame clones and misses some; the assay was immunoSEQ multiplex PCR. This sample has approximately 130,000 clones, with 89% found just once. Sequencing used peripheral blood, obtained 28 days after the second AZD1222 dose. The source of these receptors is an adult who received the AZD1222 COVID-19 vaccine. Both conserved end residues are part of each CDR3. The D gene is left open where the match is weak. Clone size is shown for a subset of rows, as once, few, many or a class of expanded clone.

J: TRBJ1-4
size: once
D: TRBD1
V: TRBV4-2
DNA: TGTGCCAGCAGCCCGGGACAGACCGGGGAAAAACTGTTTTTT
CDR3: CASSPGQTGEKLFF

J: TRBJ2-5
size: once
D: .
V: TRBV5-5
DNA: TGTGCCAGCAGCTTGGCCGGGTCAGGCCAAGAGACCCAGTACTTC
CDR3: CASSLAGSGQETQYF

J: TRBJ1-4
size: once
D: .
V: TRBV4-2
DNA: TGTGCCAGCAGCCAAGATCGGGGTTTCGCAACTAATGAAAAACTGTTTTTT
CDR3: CASSQDRGFATNEKLFF

J: TRBJ1-1
size: .
D: .
V: TRBV5-1
DNA: TGCGCCAGCAGCTTGGGGGTCGGGTACACTGAAGCTTTCTTT
CDR3: CASSLGVGYTEAFF

J: TRBJ1-5
size: once
D: TRBD1
V: TRBV19
DNA: TGTGCCAGTAGTGTATCACAGGGGGCCTGGCCCCAGCCCCAGCATTTT
CDR3: CASSVSQGAWPQPQHF

J: TRBJ2-1
size: .
D: TRBD2
V: TRBV27
DNA: TGTGCCAGCAGTTCCCGGGGGGGGTCCCCCAATGAGCAGTTCTTC
CDR3: CASSSRGGSPNEQFF

J: TRBJ2-5
size: .
D: .
V: TRBV9
DNA: TGTGCCAGCAGCTCGGGCTCGTGGGAGACCCAGTACTTC
CDR3: CASSSGSWETQYF

J: TRBJ2-2
size: .
D: TRBD2
V: TRBV29-1
DNA: TGCAGCGTTGAGGGGACTAGCGGACTGAACACCGGGGAGCTGTTTTTT
CDR3: CSVEGTSGLNTGELFF

J: TRBJ1-5
size: .
D: .
V: TRBV6-1
DNA: TGTGCCAGCAGTGAATTTCCGGGGGCGCCCCAGCATTTT
CDR3: CASSEFPGAPQHF

J: TRBJ1-1
size: once
D: .
V: TRBV29-1
DNA: TGCAGCGTTGAAGGCCTCTTGAACACTGAAGCTTTCTTT
CDR3: CSVEGLLNTEAFF

J: TRBJ1-3
size: .
D: .
V: TRBV18
DNA: TGTGCCAGCTCACCACAAAACACCATATATTTT
CDR3: CASSPQNTIYF

J: TRBJ1-1
size: .
D: TRBD1
V: TRBV5-4
DNA: TGTGCCAGCAGCTTGGGTGGGACAGGGGGCGACTACACTGAAGCTTTCTTT
CDR3: CASSLGGTGGDYTEAFF

J: TRBJ2-1
size: .
D: .
V: TRBV5-4
DNA: TGTGCCAGCAGCAATAGGCTGGCGCAGAGCTCCTACAATGAGCAGTTCTTC
CDR3: CASSNRLAQSSYNEQFF

J: TRBJ2-1
size: .
D: .
V: TRBV29-1
DNA: TGCAGCGTTACCGCACAGGCGGACTACAATGAGCAGTTCTTC
CDR3: CSVTAQADYNEQFF

J: TRBJ2-7
size: .
D: .
V: TRBV7-9
DNA: TGTGCCAGCAGCTCCGATAAGTACGGGCAGTACTTC
CDR3: CASSSDKYGQYF

J: TRBJ1-2
size: .
D: TRBD1
V: TRBV7-9
DNA: TGTGCCAGCAGCTTTGTTGGGACAGGGTTTGGCTACACCTTC
CDR3: CASSFVGTGFGYTF

J: TRBJ2-7
size: .
D: .
V: TRBV19
DNA: TGTGCCAGTACACCTTCAGGGACCCTTGAGCAGTACTTC
CDR3: CASTPSGTLEQYF

J: TRBJ2-2
size: .
D: TRBD2
V: TRBV11-3
DNA: TGTGCCAGCAGCTTAAGTAGCGGGAGGGCCCTCGGCACCGGGGAGCTGTTTTTT
CDR3: CASSLSSGRALGTGELFF

J: TRBJ2-3
size: .
D: .
V: TRBV5-8
DNA: TGTGCCAGCAGCTTGCTAGGCGGACCCACAGATACGCAGTATTTT
CDR3: CASSLLGGPTDTQYF

J: TRBJ1-5
size: .
D: .
V: TRBV19
DNA: TGTGCCAGTAGTACGAAACAGGGAATCGGGGATCAGCCCCAGCATTTT
CDR3: CASSTKQGIGDQPQHF

J: TRBJ1-2
size: .
D: .
V: TRBV5-1
DNA: TGCGCCAGCAGCTTGTCCTTGGGGGGCTACACCTTC
CDR3: CASSLSLGGYTF

J: TRBJ1-6
size: .
D: .
V: TRBV6-5
DNA: TGTGCCAGCAGTCAACAGGGCCCCTATAATTCACCCCTCCACTTT
CDR3: CASSQQGPYNSPLHF

J: TRBJ1-2
size: .
D: TRBD1
V: TRBV19
DNA: TGTGCCAGTAGTGTCCCCGGGACAGGGCTGAACTATGGCTACACCTTC
CDR3: CASSVPGTGLNYGYTF

J: TRBJ1-1
size: once
D: .
V: TRBV6-5
DNA: TGTGCCAGCACTCCTACCCGAGGGACTGAAGCTTTCTTT
CDR3: CASTPTRGTEAFF

J: TRBJ1-5
size: once
D: .
V: TRBV6-5
DNA: TGTGCCAGCAGTACCCGGGCCTTTGGGAATCAGCCCCAGCATTTT
CDR3: CASSTRAFGNQPQHF

J: TRBJ1-5
size: .
D: .
V: TRBV7-9
DNA: TGTGCCAGCAGCCAGAGGGGAGAGCCCCAGCATTTT
CDR3: CASSQRGEPQHF

J: TRBJ2-3
size: .
D: .
V: TRBV27
DNA: TGTGCCAGCAGCACGACCGGGACCACAGATACGCAGTATTTT
CDR3: CASSTTGTTDTQYF

J: TRBJ2-3
size: .
D: .
V: TRBV3-1/TRBV3-2
DNA: TGTGCCAGCGAAGGGTACACAGATACGCAGTATTTT
CDR3: CASEGYTDTQYF

J: TRBJ1-2
size: once
D: .
V: TRBV18
DNA: TGTGCCAGCTCAAACCGCGGTCTGAACTATGGCTACACCTTC
CDR3: CASSNRGLNYGYTF

J: TRBJ1-3
size: .
D: .
V: TRBV5-1
DNA: TGCGCCAGCAGCTTGGGGGGTCTGGGTGATGGAAACACCATATATTTT
CDR3: CASSLGGLGDGNTIYF

J: TRBJ1-6
size: .
D: .
V: TRBV10-2
DNA: TGCGCCAGCAGTGAGGGACAGCTTGATAATTCACCCCTCCACTTT
CDR3: CASSEGQLDNSPLHF

J: TRBJ1-1
size: .
D: .
V: TRBV29-1
DNA: TGCAGCGCTTTAGGGGACTTGAACACTGAAGCTTTCTTT
CDR3: CSALGDLNTEAFF

J: TRBJ1-4
size: .
D: .
V: TRBV5-1
DNA: TGCGCCAGCAGCCCCGTCATAGGAACAACTAATGAAAAACTGTTTTTT
CDR3: CASSPVIGTTNEKLFF

J: TRBJ2-3
size: .
D: .
V: TRBV19
DNA: TGTGCCAGTAGTATAACCCAGGGACGGGATACGCAGTATTTT
CDR3: CASSITQGRDTQYF

J: TRBJ2-5
size: .
D: .
V: TRBV7-6
DNA: TGTGCCAGCAGCTACGGGGATGGGGAGACCCAGTACTTC
CDR3: CASSYGDGETQYF

J: TRBJ1-6
size: .
D: .
V: TRBV2
DNA: TGTGCCAGCAGTGAAGAAAGGGCGGGGAATTCACCCCTCCACTTT
CDR3: CASSEERAGNSPLHF

J: TRBJ2-2
size: .
D: TRBD1
V: TRBV2
DNA: TGTGCCAGCAACGACAGGGTTTACACCGGGGAGCTGTTTTTT
CDR3: CASNDRVYTGELFF

J: TRBJ1-3
size: .
D: .
V: TRBV9
DNA: TGTGCCAGCAGCGTCTCGGGTTTCTCTGGAAACACCATATATTTT
CDR3: CASSVSGFSGNTIYF

J: TRBJ1-2
size: .
D: .
V: TRBV9
DNA: TGTGCCAGCAGCGTAGCTGGAACGGATATTGACTATGGCTACACCTTC
CDR3: CASSVAGTDIDYGYTF

J: TRBJ1-6
size: .
D: .
V: TRBV4-1
DNA: TGCGCCAGCAGCCAGAGGGACACGGATAATTCACCCCTCCACTTT
CDR3: CASSQRDTDNSPLHF

J: TRBJ1-6
size: .
D: .
V: TRBV4-3
DNA: TGCGCCAGCAGCCAAGATCATGAGGATTACTATAATTCACCCCTCCACTTT
CDR3: CASSQDHEDYYNSPLHF

J: TRBJ1-2
size: .
D: .
V: TRBV30
DNA: TGTGCCTGGAGTGTGGGTTATGGCTACACCTTC
CDR3: CAWSVGYGYTF

J: TRBJ2-5
size: .
D: .
V: TRBV9
DNA: TGTGCCAGCAGCGTAGGGGCGCCTATCGGAGAGACCCAGTACTTC
CDR3: CASSVGAPIGETQYF

J: TRBJ1-2
size: .
D: TRBD1
V: TRBV29-1
DNA: TGCAGCGGGACAGGGGCAGGTTATGGCTACACCTTC
CDR3: CSGTGAGYGYTF

J: TRBJ2-7
size: .
D: TRBD2
V: TRBV7-9
DNA: TGTGCCAGCAGCCATCCTAGCGGGGGTACCTACGAGCAGTACTTC
CDR3: CASSHPSGGTYEQYF